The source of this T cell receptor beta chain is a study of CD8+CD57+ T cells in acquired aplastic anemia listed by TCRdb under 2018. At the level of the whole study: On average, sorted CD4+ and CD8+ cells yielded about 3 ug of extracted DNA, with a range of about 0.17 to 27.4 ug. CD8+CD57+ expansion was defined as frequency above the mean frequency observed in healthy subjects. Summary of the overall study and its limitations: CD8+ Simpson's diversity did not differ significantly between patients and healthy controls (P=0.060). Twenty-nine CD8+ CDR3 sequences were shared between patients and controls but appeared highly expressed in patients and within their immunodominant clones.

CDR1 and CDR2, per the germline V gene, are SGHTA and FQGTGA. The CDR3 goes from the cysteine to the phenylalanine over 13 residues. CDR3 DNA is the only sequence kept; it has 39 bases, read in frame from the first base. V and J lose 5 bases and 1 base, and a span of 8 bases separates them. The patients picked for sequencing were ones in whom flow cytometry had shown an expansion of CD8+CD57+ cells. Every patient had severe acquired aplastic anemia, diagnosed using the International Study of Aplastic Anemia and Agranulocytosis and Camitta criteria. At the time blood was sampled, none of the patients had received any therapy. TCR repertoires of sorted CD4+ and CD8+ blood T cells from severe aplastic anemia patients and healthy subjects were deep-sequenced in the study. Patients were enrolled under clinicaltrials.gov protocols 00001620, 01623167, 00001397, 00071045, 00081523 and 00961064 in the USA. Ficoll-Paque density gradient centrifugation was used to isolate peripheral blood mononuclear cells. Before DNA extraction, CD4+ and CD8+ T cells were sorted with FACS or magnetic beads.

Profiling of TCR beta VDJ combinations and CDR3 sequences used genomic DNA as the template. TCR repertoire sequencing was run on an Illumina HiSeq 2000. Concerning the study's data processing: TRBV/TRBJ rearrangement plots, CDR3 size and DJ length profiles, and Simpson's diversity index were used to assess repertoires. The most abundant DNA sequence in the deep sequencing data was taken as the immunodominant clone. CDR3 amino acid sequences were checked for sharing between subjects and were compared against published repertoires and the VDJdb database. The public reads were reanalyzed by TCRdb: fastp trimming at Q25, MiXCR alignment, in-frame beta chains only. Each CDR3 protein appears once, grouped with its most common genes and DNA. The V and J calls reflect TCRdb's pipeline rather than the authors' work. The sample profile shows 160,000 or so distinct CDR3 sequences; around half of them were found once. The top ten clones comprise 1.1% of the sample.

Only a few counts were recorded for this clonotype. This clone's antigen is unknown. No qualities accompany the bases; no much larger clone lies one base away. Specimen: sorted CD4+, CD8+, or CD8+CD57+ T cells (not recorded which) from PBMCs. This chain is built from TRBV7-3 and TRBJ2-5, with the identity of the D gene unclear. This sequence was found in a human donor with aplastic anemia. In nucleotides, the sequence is TGTGCCAGCAGCCCCCACCCCCAAGAGACCCAGTACTTC. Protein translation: CASSPHPQETQYF.